Included here is one T cell receptor beta chain sequence, with context. The sample belongs to a study of blood T cell repertoires in COVID-19. Study overall: T cells, B-cell-depleted T cells, or PBMCs provided the cDNA or gDNA that served as material.

V was pared by 3 bases and J by 6 bases, with 12 bases between. Germline CDR1 reads KGHSH; CDR2 reads LQKENI. The CDR3 covers 14 residues. As originally analysed: Estimation of nucleated cell counts relied on the amplification of reference gene primers. Produced via immunoSEQ multiplex PCR; TCRdb's table is partial and in-frame only. Clone size and the V and J calls come from that table; the DNA yielded D and trimming. The sample records 130,000 to 150,000 clones, 85% to 90% being singletons. The chain is built from TRBV18 and TRBJ2-1, with a tentative D call TRBD2 (6 bases). The source of this sequence is a man aged 45-60 years with active or convalescent COVID-19. The sequencing sample was made of peripheral blood. CDR3 in DNA: TGTGCCAGCTCACCCAGTAGCGGCCTCAATGAGCAGTTCTTC. It specifies CASSPSSGLNEQFF. Full variable domain (outside the CDR3, taken from reference TRBV18 and TRBJ2-1): NAGVMQNPRHLVRRRGQEARLRCSPMKGHSHVYWYRQLPEEGLKFMVYLQKENIIDESGMPKERFSAEFPKEGPSILRIQQVVRGDSAAYFCASSPSSGLNEQFFGPGTRLTVL.